This T cell receptor (beta chain) was sequenced during a study of T cell repertoires in cytomegalovirus infection. Study-wide background: The public TCR beta signatures pointed to both CMV infection and matching HLA type. General observations from the study: The study identified carriers of CMV plus the relevant HLA from cumulative public TCR beta family frequency. HLA-C-restricted TCR beta clonotypes specific for CMV led the ex vivo response.

This CDR3 has 14 residues. The germline V gene has CDR1 SGHTA and CDR2 FQGNSA. Trimming stripped 5 bases from V and 9 bases from J, with 20 bases between. One entry per CDR3 protein, called by TCRdb with MiXCR from the reads. The sample carries hundreds of thousands of distinct CDR3 sequences, more than 8% recorded once. This clonotype was observed many times. As yet, its antigen is unknown. Sequencing was done on a sample of PBMCs. V is TRBV7-2 and J is TRBJ2-7; no clear D. The receptor's source is a human donor in good health (CMV status not recorded). Some clones in this sample may be carry-over from other donors' samples. The CDR3 region has the DNA TGTGCCAGCAGCCCGCATTTGCGGCCCCCGGGGCAGTACTTC. It translates to CASSPHLRPPGQYF.